The 9 T cell receptor beta chains in this list originate from one sample, sequenced in a study of CD8 T cells in ankylosing spondylitis. No antigen has been identified for these receptors. TCRdb analysed the 5' RACE reads with MiXCR anew, one entry per CDR3 protein. Altogether 390,000 or so distinct CDR3 sequences are present, approximately 20% being singletons, with the ten largest covering about 16%. Study-wide results and limits: A motif in TCR beta, a set of under ten highly homologous variants, appeared characteristic of ankylosing spondylitis blood.

Sequencing was done on a sample of blood, either unsorted or a sorted T cell fraction (not recorded which). These TCRs come from a male donor with ankylosing spondylitis.

The chain carries TRBV18 and TRBJ2-4; D could derive from TRBD1 or TRBD2 (5 bases each). The length of the CDR3 is 13 residues. Germline lookup yields CDR1 KGHSH and CDR2 LQKENI. V was trimmed by 1 base and J by 8 bases, leaving 9 bases between them. The CDR3 reads CASSPLGADIQYF. CDR3 DNA sequence: TGTGCCAGCTCACCACTCGGGGCGGACATTCAGTACTTC.

There are many counts of this clonotype. This sequence joins TRBV3-1 and TRBJ2-4; D is uncertain. CDR3 length: 14 residues. Trimming removed 1 base at V and 9 bases at J, with 13 bases between. Germline lookup yields CDR1 LGHDT and CDR2 YNNKEL (reference sequence). The CDR3 nucleotides read TGTGCCAGCAGCCAAGGGGTTAGCTTGGCCATTCAGTACTTC. Translation: CASSQGVSLAIQYF.

This clonotype was observed a handful of times. DNA of the CDR3: TGCGCCAGCAGCTGGGGACTAGCGGGACTGGTCGCAGATACGCAGTATTTT. Translated, it gives CASSWGLAGLVADTQYF. V and J are TRBV5-1 and TRBJ2-3; 13 bases match TRBD2. From germline, CDR1 is SGHRS and CDR2 YFSETQ. The CDR3 length is 17 residues. Trimming removed 3 bases from V and 4 bases from J; junction bases left unmatched: 8.

This clonotype was detected many times. The gene calls are TRBV29-1 and TRBJ1-1, with a tentative D call TRBD1 (6 bases). CDR1 is SQVTM and CDR2 is ANQGSEA in the germline V gene. V shed 2 bases and J shed 4 bases, with 14 bases lying between them. There are 14 residues in the CDR3. DNA of the CDR3: TGCAGCGTTGAAAAGAACACAGGGAGCACTGAAGCTTTCTTT. Translated: CSVEKNTGSTEAFF.

The sample holds a few counts of this clonotype. The genes are TRBV20-1 and TRBJ2-3; D may be TRBD2 (5 bases). The CDR3 has 13 residues. Between the trimmed V and J ends, which lost 3 bases and 5 bases, there was a span of 12 bases. Germline CDR1 is DFQATT and CDR2 is SNEGSKA (reference sequence). The CDR3 nucleotides read TGCAGTGCTAGCCCGGGATTGATAGATACGCAGTATTTT. This codes for CSASPGLIDTQYF.

The chain recombines TRBV12-3 or TRBV12-4 with TRBJ2-2, with TRBD1 matching over 9 bases. The CDR3 has 15 residues. J lost 2 bases, V lost 5 bases, and 3 bases had no gene match. CDR3 nucleotides: TGTGCCAGCAGTAGACAGGGGGTTAACACCGGGGAGCTGTTTTTT. It specifies CASSRQGVNTGELFF.

In its sample, this clonotype was seen a few times. The V and J genes are TRBV3-1 and TRBJ1-1; 9 nucleotides match TRBD1. This CDR3 spans 14 amino acids. Germline-derived CDR1 and CDR2 are LGHDT and YNNKEL (reference sequence). Trimming removed 3 bases from V and 5 bases from J; junction bases left unmatched: 4. The DNA of the CDR3 is TGTGCCAGCAGCCAGACAGGGGGACGGACTGAAGCTTTCTTT. Translated: CASSQTGGRTEAFF.

This clonotype was counted at least ten times. The chain employs TRBV2 and TRBJ1-6, with 10 bases lining up with TRBD1. Germline lookup yields CDR1 SNHLY and CDR2 FYNNEI. The CDR3 has 14 residues. Unmatched junction bases numbered 2, after V lost 4 bases and J lost 8 bases. CDR3 protein: CASSGDRGYSPLHF. CDR3 DNA: TGTGCCAGCAGTGGGGACAGGGGATATTCACCCCTCCACTTT.

In this sample, this clonotype turned up a few times. V and J are TRBV11-1 and TRBJ2-7; 9 bases agree with TRBD2. The CDR3 contains 20 residues. Trimming cost V 1 base and J 3 bases; bases outside gene matches: 19. Germline V lookup: CDR1 SGHAT, CDR2 FQDESV (reference sequence). The DNA for the CDR3 is TGTGCCAGCAGCTTAGTGGTCGCGCGGGCTAGCGGGGAGAGGGTCTACGAGCAGTACTTC. This gives the protein CASSLVVARASGERVYEQYF.